This TCR beta chain was captured in a study of lymphopenia after photon versus proton radiotherapy. Study results and limitations: Proton therapy kept repertoires fairly stable, unlike photons, which gained effector/memory cells. Authors raise, but do not show, better survival with proton therapy. Post-nadir diversity loss with photons came from oligoclonal expansion, particularly CD8+ Temra cells.

Profiled with immunoSEQ multiplex PCR; TCRdb holds only in-frame clones, not every one. The sample holds 52,000 or so clones, 92% seen once. Germline CDR1 SGHKS, CDR2 YYEKEE (reference sequence). The V and J ends lost 1 base and 6 bases respectively, with 14 bases between them. The CDR3 runs to 15 residues. A remark on this clone: Its antigen is not known.

The sequencing used peripheral blood, collected from a patient treated with photon-based radiotherapy. The chain couples TRBV5-5 to TRBJ2-1, with D perhaps matching TRBD1 (5 bases). The source of this sequence is a woman between 35 and 50 years old with cholangiocarcinoma. The CDR3, as DNA: TGTGCCAGCAGCTTGTCAGGGAATTTCCTCAATGAGCAGTTCTTC. Translation gives CASSLSGNFLNEQFF.